These 3 T cell receptor beta chains were sequenced from one sample in a study of metastatic and nonmetastatic thyroid tumors (dated by TCRdb to the early 2020s). None of the patients had been given any treatment before thyroid surgery. The method was PCR. The listed sequencing device is Illumina HiSeq 4000. TCRdb redid the processing of the public reads, applying fastp at Q25 and MiXCR, and retained in-frame beta chains. This sample is represented by some 15,000 clones; about 25% of them were singletons. Under 11% of the sample is in the top ten clones. The sequenced sample was adjacent normal tissue. Receptor source: a female donor with papillary thyroid cancer or a benign thyroid nodule (not recorded which). Some clones in this sample may be carry-over from other donors' samples.

This clone was seen repeatedly, ten times or more. This chain links TRBV20-1 with TRBJ1-1; D remains ambiguous. Per germline, CDR1 DFQATT and CDR2 SNEGSKA (reference sequence). Trimming stripped 5 bases from V and 6 bases from J, with 13 bases between. This CDR3 is 12 amino acids long. The DNA for the CDR3 is TGCAGTGCTGGAAACCCAAGCTCTGAAGCTTTCTTT. It encodes CSAGNPSSEAFF.

This clone has just a few counts. J is TRBJ2-1 and V is TRBV7-3; TRBD2 is a possible D gene (6 bases). This CDR3 is built from 12 residues. From germline, CDR1 is SGHTA and CDR2 FQGTGA. The V end was cut by 3 bases, the J end by 6 bases, with 6 bases between. DNA for the CDR3: TGTGCCAGCAGCTTTAGCGGCAATGAGCAGTTCTTC. Encoded protein: CASSFSGNEQFF.

This clone showed up just a few times. V and J are TRBV6-2 or TRBV6-3 and TRBJ2-5; 15 nucleotides align to TRBD2. Trimming cost V 6 bases and J 1 base; bases outside gene matches: 6. The germline V gene encodes CDR1 MNHEY and CDR2 SVGEGT. This CDR3 region has 17 residues. This chain's CDR3 is CASRTGLAGGGQETQYF. DNA for the CDR3: TGTGCCAGCAGGACCGGACTAGCGGGAGGGGGCCAAGAGACCCAGTACTTC.